Presented here are 26 T cell receptor beta chains from one specimen sequenced in a study of Graves' ophthalmopathy and Graves' hyperthyroidism. Amplified material comprised TCR beta CDR3 regions derived from RNA transcripts. First-round RT-PCR used HTBI primers; second-round multiplex PCR followed. Each CDR3 protein is one row after TCRdb ran MiXCR on the multiplex PCR reads. The sample lists some 750,000 distinct CDR3 sequences, around 40% occurring once. The sequencing input was peripheral blood. Receptors originate from an adult man with Graves' ophthalmopathy.

This chain connects TRBV9 to TRBJ1-1; 9 bases agree with TRBD1. With V trimmed by 3 bases and J by 8 bases, 14 bases remained unmatched. The CDR3 covers 16 residues. From germline, CDR1 is SGDLS and CDR2 YYNGEE. For the CDR3, the DNA is TGTGCCAGCAGCGAGAGACCGGGACAGGGTTATCGCGAAGCTTTCTTT. Translated, it gives CASSERPGQGYREAFF.

Notes on this clonotype: An end of the junction does not agree with germline; a read error may underlie this. The chain links TRBV10-3 to TRBJ1-5; D possibly corresponds to TRBD1 (5 bases). CDR1 and CDR2 (germline): ENHRY, SYGVKD. This CDR3 has 15 amino acids. The DNA for the CDR3 is TGTGCCAGCAGTGATGGGACCCACCGTTATCAGCCCCAGCATTTT. As protein: CASSDGTHRYQPQHF.

As regards this clonotype: This could be a read error, since a much larger clone is one nucleotide away. This is likely a read error, given that the CDR3 carries no conserved phenylalanine or tryptophan at its end. The chain links TRBV20-1 to TRBJ1-2, with D possibly matching TRBD1 (5 bases). The germline V gene encodes CDR1 DFQATT and CDR2 SNEGSKA (reference sequence). CDR3 length: 12 residues. Trimming removed 6 bases at V and 7 bases at J, with 15 bases between. The CDR3 DNA is TGCAGTGCAGATCAGGGTGGTTTTGGCTACACCCTC. This codes for CSADQGGFGYTL.

CDR3 protein: CASSGQGAGRAFF. CDR3 bases: TGTGCCAGCAGTGGTCAGGGGGCAGGTCGGGCTTTCTTT. V is TRBV6-5 and J is TRBJ1-1, with 8 positions matching TRBD1. Germline CDR1 reads MNHEY; CDR2 reads SVGAGI. J lost 11 bases, V lost 5 bases, and 10 bases had no gene match. The CDR3 is 13 residues long.

Many counts were recorded for this clonotype. The CDR3 protein is CASSEKGWSTEAFF. CDR3 nucleotides: TGTGCCAGCAGTGAAAAAGGGTGGAGCACTGAAGCTTTCTTT. The rearrangement joins TRBV25-1 to TRBJ1-1; D is unclear. The V gene's germline CDR1 is MGHDK and CDR2 SYGVNS. This CDR3 spans 14 amino acids. V gave up 2 bases and J gave up 4 bases, with 11 bases separating them.

The table lists this clonotype with a count of one. The V gene is TRBV7-9, the J gene TRBJ2-7, with D maybe TRBD2 (6 bases). The J call is uncertain, as TRBJ2-1 better fits the DNA end. Looked up from germline, CDR1 is SEHNR and CDR2 is FQNEAQ (reference sequence). The CDR3 runs 13 residues. This chain's CDR3 is CASSPRLGDEQFF. In DNA, the CDR3 is TGTGCCAGCAGCCCACGACTAGGGGATGAGCAGTTCTTC.

In regard to this clonotype: At one end, the junction sequence differs from germline, possibly due to a read error. This chain's CDR3 is CAGSPGQGSRNEKLFF. CDR3 nucleotide sequence: TGTGCCGGCAGTCCCGGACAGGGCTCTAGGAATGAAAAACTGTTTTTT. This chain uses TRBV12-3 or TRBV12-4 with TRBJ1-4; TRBD1 agrees at 8 bases. The CDR3 has 16 amino acids.

This clonotype occurred a few times. In DNA form, the CDR3 reads TGTGCCAGCAGTTACCCCTCGGGACAGGGGACCTACGAGCAGTACTTC. The encoded protein is CASSYPSGQGTYEQYF. The V gene is TRBV6-5, the J gene TRBJ2-7; 10 nucleotides match TRBD1. V trimming: 2 bases; J trimming: 2 bases; junction bases outside the gene matches: 6. The length of the CDR3 is 16 residues. The germline V gene has CDR1 MNHEY and CDR2 SVGAGI.

This rearrangement joins TRBV7-9 to TRBJ2-6; TRBD1 matches at 11 bases. The CDR3 has 18 residues. J gave up 1 base and V 5 bases, and 7 bases lay outside the gene matches. Looked up from germline, CDR1 is SEHNR and CDR2 is FQNEAQ (reference sequence). The CDR3, as DNA: TGTGCCAGCAGCCCGGGACAGGGGGATCATTCTGGGGCCAACGTCCTGACTTTC. This translates into CASSPGQGDHSGANVLTF.

For this clonotype: Since a much larger clone is just one base distant, this may be a read error. The chain recombines TRBV7-3 with TRBJ1-2; TRBD1 agrees at 7 bases. CDR3 length: 13 residues. Germline V gene data show CDR1 as SGHTA and CDR2 as FQGTGA. CDR3 DNA: TGTGTCAGCAGCCACGGAGGGGGCCGGGGCTACACCTTC. It codes for CVSSHGGGRGYTF.

This clonotype was detected only a few times. The chain joins TRBV5-4 to TRBJ1-2; TRBD1 is a possible D gene (5 bases). The germline V gene encodes CDR1 SGHNT and CDR2 YYREEE (reference sequence). V shed 8 bases and J shed 0 bases, with 23 bases lying between them. The CDR3 is 17 residues long. As DNA, the CDR3 is TGTGCCAGTACCCCCCCGGTGGGGGAGGCCACTAACTATGGCTACACCTTC. The encoded protein is CASTPPVGEATNYGYTF.

This clonotype was detected ten times or more. The rearrangement joins TRBV6-4 to TRBJ1-1; possibly TRBD1 for D (6 bases). V lost 2 bases, J lost 4 bases, and 11 bases lay in between. The germline V gene encodes CDR1 MRHNA and CDR2 SNTAGT. The CDR3 totals 14 residues. In DNA form, the CDR3 reads TGTGCCAGCAGTGACGGGGGCGCGAGCACTGAAGCTTTCTTT. Amino acid sequence: CASSDGGASTEAFF.

Of note for this clonotype: One junction end does not reproduce the germline sequence, and a read error may be involved. J is TRBJ2-5 and V is TRBV15, with 14 bases fitting TRBD2. The CDR3 spans 17 residues. Germline CDR1 and CDR2: LNHNV and YYDKDF (reference sequence). Written as DNA, the CDR3 is TGTGCCGCCAGCAGTCGGACTAGCGGGAGGTACCAAGAGACCCAGTACTTC. Translated, it gives CAASSRTSGRYQETQYF.

The gene calls are TRBV20-1 and TRBJ2-2; D is tentatively TRBD1 or TRBD2 (6 bases each). Germline loops: CDR1 DFQATT, CDR2 SNEGSKA (reference sequence). Trimming stripped 5 bases from V and 4 bases from J, with 17 bases between. The length of the CDR3 is 15 residues. CDR3 nucleotides: TGCAGTGCTGGCGTCGGGGGCAGGAGCACCGGGGAGCTGTTTTTT. It codes for CSAGVGGRSTGELFF.

On this clonotype: The conserved final phenylalanine or tryptophan is absent from the CDR3, which likely points to a read error. This chain uses TRBV24-1 with TRBJ1-6; D remains unclear. This CDR3 is built from 11 residues. From germline, CDR1 is KGHDR and CDR2 SFDVKD. V lost 6 bases to trimming and J lost 10 bases, with 6 bases between them. CDR3 nucleotide sequence: TGTGCCACCAGTAACGGCTCACCCCTCCACTCT. Translated, it gives CATSNGSPLHS.

This chain uses TRBV29-1 with TRBJ2-7; D unclear. The J call is doubtful: the DNA matches TRBJ2-5 better. In germline, CDR1 is SQVTM, CDR2 ANQGSEA. The CDR3 has 10 amino acids. CDR3 in amino acids: CSGVGETQYF. As DNA, the CDR3 is TGCAGCGGAGTGGGCGAGACCCAGTACTTC.

The chain is built from TRBV19 and TRBJ2-5, with D possibly being TRBD1 or TRBD2 (5 bases each). The tail of the sequence fits TRBJ2-7 better, so the J call may be wrong. The V gene's germline CDR1 is LNHDA and CDR2 SQIVND (reference sequence). The CDR3 runs 13 residues. CDR3 amino acids: CASSWGWTYEQYF. CDR3 DNA sequence: TGTGCCAGTAGTTGGGGGTGGACCTACGAGCAGTACTTC.

The chain has TRBV10-3 and TRBJ2-5; D unresolved. Germline CDR1 is ENHRY and CDR2 is SYGVKD. CDR3 size: 11 residues. V shed 6 bases and J shed 4 bases, with 6 bases lying between them. CDR3 protein: CAISHGETQYF. The CDR3 nucleotides read TGTGCCATCAGCCACGGAGAGACCCAGTACTTC.

With regard to this clonotype: Since the CDR3 does not end with the conserved phenylalanine or tryptophan, this likely comes from a read error. V is TRBV20-1 and J is TRBJ2-1, with D perhaps being TRBD1 or TRBD2 (5 bases each). Germline V CDR1 and CDR2: DFQATT, SNEGSKA (reference sequence). The V end lost 0 bases, the J end lost 10 bases, and 10 bases lay between the germline ends. The CDR3 covers 12 residues. As DNA, the CDR3 is TGCAGTGCTAGAGATGAGGGGAGAGAGCAGTTCGTC. Its protein is CSARDEGREQFV.

This clonotype occurred a few times. The chain is built from TRBV5-1 and TRBJ1-2; D not resolved. This CDR3 contains 15 residues. Germline V gene lookup returns CDR1 SGHRS and CDR2 YFSETQ. The germline V and J ends were trimmed by 4 bases and 8 bases, with 21 bases remaining between them. The CDR3 loop reads CASSGSGTSGLGYTF. CDR3 bases: TGCGCCAGCAGCGGTTCGGGCACCTCGGGGTTAGGCTACACCTTC.

This CDR3 reads CIGRTGGTEAFF. The CDR3 nucleotides read TGCATCGGACGGACAGGGGGCACTGAAGCTTTCTTT. V usage is TRBV29-1 and J usage is TRBJ1-1; 10 bases match TRBD1. Looked up from germline, CDR1 is SQVTM and CDR2 is ANQGSEA. The CDR3 is made up of 12 amino acids.

This clonotype was seen only a few times. The DNA of the CDR3 is TGTGCCAGCAGCCATAGGGGGGGCGACACCGGGGAGCTGTTTTTT. It codes for CASSHRGGDTGELFF. The chain couples TRBV7-9 to TRBJ2-2; D is possibly TRBD2 (7 bases). V was clipped by 5 bases and J by 3 bases, with 13 bases between them. Germline V lookup: CDR1 SEHNR, CDR2 FQNEAQ (reference sequence). This CDR3 spans 15 amino acids.

This clonotype turned up a few times. The chain uses TRBV7-9 and TRBJ2-7; D is ambiguous. Germline assignment: CDR1 SEHNR and CDR2 FQNEAQ (reference sequence). The V end lost 3 bases, the J end lost 1 base, and 16 bases lay between the germline ends. This CDR3 comprises 16 residues. Here the CDR3 reads CASSFPPGYTSYEQYF. Here the CDR3 DNA reads TGTGCCAGCAGCTTCCCGCCTGGGTACACATCCTACGAGCAGTACTTC.

This clonotype has just a few counts. The J gene is TRBJ1-2, the V gene TRBV7-9; D is ambiguous. Germline assignment: CDR1 SEHNR and CDR2 FQNEAQ (reference sequence). This CDR3 region has 13 residues. Trimming removed 1 base from V and 7 bases from J, with 10 bases in between. Written as DNA, the CDR3 is TGTGCCAGCAGCTTAGGAGCGGGGTCTGGCTACACCTTC. Its translation is CASSLGAGSGYTF.

V and J are TRBV10-3 and TRBJ2-2; 14 nucleotides align to TRBD2. The CDR3 runs to 15 residues. Per the germline V gene, CDR1 is ENHRY and CDR2 is SYGVKD. The V gene end was trimmed by 10 bases and the J gene end by 6 bases; junction bases not matched to a gene: 7. The CDR3 region has the DNA TGTGCCACCCGACTAGCGGGGGGGTATGCCGGGGAGCTGTTTTTT. Residues: CATRLAGGYAGELFF.

The genes are TRBV2 and TRBJ2-5, with a weak D call TRBD2 (6 bases). The V end was cut by 3 bases, the J end by 9 bases, with 14 bases between. The CDR3 sequence is 13 residues long. Germline lookup yields CDR1 SNHLY and CDR2 FYNNEI. Here the CDR3 DNA reads TGTGCCAGCAGTGACCCAAATGGGGAGGCCCAGTACTTC. It is translated as CASSDPNGEAQYF.